This T cell receptor (beta chain) was documented in a study of T cell changes during pregnancy in multiple sclerosis. Trimming left V 7 bases short and J 3 bases short, with 13 bases between. CDR1 SQVTM and CDR2 ANQGSEA come from the germline V gene. The CDR3 covers 13 residues. Data came from immunoSEQ multiplex PCR; TCRdb stores just in-frame clones and leaves some out. The sample yields 56,000 or so clones, approximately 92% seen once. The chain combines TRBV29-1 with TRBJ1-3; D possibly corresponds to TRBD1 (6 bases). This receptor was identified in a female donor with multiple sclerosis, enrolled in a pregnancy study. Sample: CD4+ T cells from peripheral blood mononuclear cells, taken in the third trimester of pregnancy. CDR3 sequence reads: CSALGQFGNTIYF. For the CDR3, the DNA is TGCAGCGCCCTAGGACAGTTTGGAAACACCATATATTTT.